A selection of T cell receptor beta chains follows, all from one sample in a study of blood T cell repertoires in COVID-19. Assay used: immunoSEQ multiplex PCR; TCRdb lists only in-frame clones, some missing. The sample records 260,000 or so clones, approximately 91% being singletons. Sequencing was carried out using peripheral blood. Receptors were obtained from a man younger than 35 with active or convalescent COVID-19. CDR3s include the opening cysteine and the closing phenylalanine or tryptophan. The D gene is left open where the match is weak. A clone size is listed for some rows: how often the clone was seen (once, few, many), or a class if it is expanded.

size | D | J | V | CDR3 | DNA
NA | TRBD1 | TRBJ1-1 | TRBV10-3 | CAIKGTGGSSSTEAFF | TGTGCCATCAAGGGGACAGGGGGCTCGTCGAGCACTGAAGCTTTCTTT
NA | NA | TRBJ1-2 | TRBV11-2 | CASDRLGAYGYTF | TGTGCCAGCGACCGGTTGGGGGCCTATGGCTACACCTTC
NA | NA | TRBJ1-3 | TRBV28 | CASDDRASGNTIYF | TGTGCCAGCGACGACAGAGCCTCTGGAAACACCATATATTTT
NA | NA | TRBJ2-3 | TRBV12-1 | CASSPSGTSGGSTDTQYF | TGTGCCAGCAGCCCTTCCGGGACTAGCGGGGGAAGCACAGATACGCAGTATTTT
NA | TRBD1 | TRBJ1-2 | TRBV6-2/TRBV6-3 | CASSKRTGEANYGYTF | TGTGCCAGCAGTAAGAGGACAGGGGAGGCCAACTATGGCTACACCTTC
NA | NA | TRBJ2-5 | TRBV2 | CASSESLGVLETQYF | TGTGCCAGCAGTGAAAGCCTCGGGGTTTTAGAGACCCAGTACTTC
NA | NA | TRBJ1-2 | TRBV7-2 | CASSLGTNSRGKYGYTF | TGTGCCAGCAGCTTAGGTACCAACTCCAGGGGTAAATACGGCTACACCTTC
NA | TRBD1 | TRBJ1-3 | TRBV18 | CASSPGTGSGNTIYF | TGTGCCAGCTCACCGGGGACAGGTTCTGGAAACACCATATATTTT
NA | NA | TRBJ1-1 | TRBV5-8 | CASLQGNAEAFF | TGTGCCAGCCTGCAGGGGAACGCTGAAGCTTTCTTT
once | TRBD1 | TRBJ2-7 | TRBV3-1/TRBV3-2 | CASSPQRTGSNYEQYF | TGTGCCAGCAGCCCACAGAGGACAGGGTCCAACTACGAGCAGTACTTC
NA | NA | TRBJ2-5 | TRBV4-1 | CASSQDSVSQYF | TGCGCCAGCAGCCAAGACTCAGTCAGCCAGTACTTC
NA | NA | TRBJ1-2 | TRBV5-6 | CASSLSLRTADGYTF | TGTGCCAGCAGCTTGAGCCTCCGGACAGCTGATGGCTACACCTTC
NA | NA | TRBJ1-3 | TRBV6-6 | CASTEQVTGNTIYF | TGTGCCAGCACCGAACAGGTGACCGGAAACACCATATATTTT
NA | TRBD1 | TRBJ2-7 | TRBV19 | CASSPTGTGNYEQYF | TGTGCCAGTAGTCCCACCGGGACAGGGAACTACGAGCAGTACTTC
NA | NA | TRBJ1-2 | TRBV12-5 | CASGLRQSRANYGYTF | TGTGCTAGTGGTTTGAGGCAGTCGAGGGCTAACTATGGCTACACCTTC
NA | TRBD2 | TRBJ2-1 | TRBV6-2/TRBV6-3 | CASSYWRLAGFYEQFF | TGTGCCAGCAGTTACTGGCGACTAGCGGGGTTTTATGAGCAGTTCTTC
NA | TRBD2 | TRBJ2-3 | TRBV19 | CASSPSGGIGTDTQYF | TGTGCCAGTAGTCCCAGCGGGGGGATCGGTACAGATACGCAGTATTTT
NA | TRBD1 | TRBJ2-7 | TRBV5-6 | CASSFGDSNYEQYF | TGTGCCAGCAGCTTCGGGGACAGCAACTACGAGCAGTACTTC
NA | TRBD2 | TRBJ2-1 | TRBV2 | CASSVTSGGALLDNEQFF | TGTGCCAGCAGTGTCACTAGCGGGGGGGCTCTACTGGACAATGAGCAGTTCTTC
NA | NA | TRBJ2-7 | TRBV14 | CASSPRSRPYEQYF | TGTGCCAGCAGCCCGAGGTCCCGACCCTACGAGCAGTACTTC
NA | NA | TRBJ2-3 | TRBV19 | CASSILSRTDTQYF | TGTGCCAGTAGTATCTTATCCCGCACAGATACGCAGTATTTT
NA | NA | TRBJ1-2 | TRBV29-1 | CSVGRGGDYGYTF | TGCAGCGTTGGGAGGGGAGGGGACTATGGCTACACCTTC
NA | NA | TRBJ1-1 | TRBV7-9 | CASSLALERTEAFF | TGTGCCAGCAGCTTAGCCTTAGAGCGTACTGAAGCTTTCTTT
NA | TRBD2 | TRBJ2-5 | TRBV6-2/TRBV6-3 | CASSRLAGGRETQYF | TGTGCCAGCAGCAGACTAGCGGGGGGGCGGGAGACCCAGTACTTC
NA | NA | TRBJ1-3 | TRBV10-3 | CAISEDNSGNTIYF | TGTGCCATCAGTGAGGACAACTCTGGAAACACCATATATTTT
few | NA | TRBJ2-1 | TRBV10-3 | CAISDGRRLGGDEQFF | TGTGCCATCAGTGACGGCAGGAGACTAGGCGGGGATGAGCAGTTCTTC
NA | NA | TRBJ1-1 | TRBV6-5 | CASTQGQNTEAFF | TGTGCCAGCACTCAGGGACAAAACACTGAAGCTTTCTTT
NA | TRBD1 | TRBJ2-5 | TRBV20-1 | CSASSQGAGETQYF | TGCAGTGCTAGTTCGCAGGGGGCGGGTGAGACCCAGTACTTC
NA | TRBD2 | TRBJ2-5 | TRBV15 | CATSSSGGAETQYF | TGTGCCACCAGCAGTAGCGGGGGGGCAGAGACCCAGTACTTC
NA | NA | TRBJ1-1 | TRBV12-3/TRBV12-4 | CASSFEGLEGAFF | TGTGCCAGCAGTTTTGAAGGGCTCGAGGGAGCTTTCTTT
NA | NA | TRBJ1-5 | TRBV19 | CASSRAGDQPQHF | TGTGCCAGTAGTAGGGCAGGGGATCAGCCCCAGCATTTT
NA | TRBD1 | TRBJ2-6 | TRBV6-2/TRBV6-3 | CASSKRTGGAGANVLTF | TGTGCCAGCAGTAAGAGGACAGGGGGCGCTGGGGCCAACGTCCTGACTTTC
NA | TRBD2 | TRBJ2-3 | TRBV6-5 | CASSYGRSGVLDTQYF | TGTGCCAGCAGTTACGGACGGAGCGGGGTTTTAGATACGCAGTATTTT
NA | TRBD1 | TRBJ1-4 | TRBV13 | CASSPPGTGNEKLFF | TGTGCCAGCAGCCCTCCCGGGACAGGGAATGAAAAACTGTTTTTT
once | TRBD1 | TRBJ1-2 | TRBV18 | CASSPSTGEHPYGYTF | TGTGCCAGCTCACCTTCGACAGGGGAGCACCCCTATGGCTACACCTTC
NA | NA | TRBJ1-4 | TRBV4-3 | CASSQVPGLEKLFF | TGCGCCAGCAGCCAAGTCCCGGGACTTGAAAAACTGTTTTTT
NA | TRBD1 | TRBJ2-7 | TRBV15 | CATSRGGGTGSKQYF | TGTGCCACCAGCAGAGGGGGAGGGACAGGGTCGAAACAGTACTTC
NA | TRBD1 | TRBJ2-7 | TRBV24-1 | CATSDSRTGGYEQYF | TGTGCCACCAGTGATTCCCGGACAGGGGGCTACGAGCAGTACTTC
NA | NA | TRBJ2-7 | TRBV4-2 | CASSQGVGVGEQYF | TGTGCCAGCAGCCAAGGGGTAGGAGTCGGTGAGCAGTACTTC
NA | NA | TRBJ1-1 | TRBV6-5 | CASTTGRAGSAFF | TGTGCCAGCACCACGGGCAGGGCCGGTTCGGCTTTCTTT
NA | TRBD1 | TRBJ1-2 | TRBV12-3/TRBV12-4 | CASSKGTGVGYTF | TGTGCCAGCAGTAAAGGGACAGGAGTTGGCTACACCTTC
NA | NA | TRBJ1-1 | TRBV14 | CASSQANPGRAFF | TGTGCCAGCAGCCAAGCGAATCCAGGGCGAGCTTTCTTT
NA | TRBD1 | TRBJ2-4 | TRBV28 | CASRTPGTGAKNIQYF | TGTGCCAGCAGGACCCCAGGGACAGGAGCCAAAAACATTCAGTACTTC
NA | NA | TRBJ1-3 | TRBV9 | CASSVERAGAGNTIYF | TGTGCCAGCAGCGTTGAGAGGGCCGGCGCCGGAAACACCATATATTTT
few | NA | TRBJ2-7 | TRBV3-1/TRBV3-2 | CASSQDNRRGTYEQYF | TGTGCCAGCAGCCAAGACAATCGGCGCGGAACCTACGAGCAGTACTTC
NA | NA | TRBJ1-2 | TRBV12-3/TRBV12-4 | CASRIGQNYGYTF | TGTGCCAGCAGAATAGGACAGAACTATGGCTACACCTTC
NA | NA | TRBJ1-2 | TRBV7-2 | CASSSRPERDKSYGYTF | TGTGCCAGCAGCTCCCGTCCTGAGAGGGATAAAAGCTATGGCTACACCTTC
NA | TRBD1 | TRBJ1-5 | TRBV2 | CASRLGQGYQPQHF | TGTGCCAGCAGGTTGGGACAGGGATATCAGCCCCAGCATTTT
NA | NA | TRBJ1-1 | TRBV18 | CASSYNMNTEAFF | TGTGCCAGCTCATACAACATGAACACTGAAGCTTTCTTT
NA | NA | TRBJ1-3 | TRBV7-2 | CASSPRWASGNTIYF | TGTGCCAGCAGCCCACGTTGGGCCTCTGGAAACACCATATATTTT
NA | NA | TRBJ2-1 | TRBV20-1 | CSARDNEQFF | TGCAGTGCCCGTGACAATGAGCAGTTCTTC
once | TRBD2 | TRBJ2-1 | TRBV12-5 | CASGFPSGGPRDEQFF | TGTGCTAGTGGTTTCCCTAGCGGGGGGCCTCGCGATGAGCAGTTCTTC
NA | TRBD2 | TRBJ2-3 | TRBV10-3 | CAVRPERGITDTQYF | TGTGCCGTCAGGCCCGAGCGGGGGATCACAGATACGCAGTATTTT
NA | TRBD1 | TRBJ1-4 | TRBV7-9 | CASSFQGGSNEKLFF | TGTGCCAGCAGCTTCCAGGGGGGATCTAATGAAAAACTGTTTTTT
NA | NA | TRBJ1-2 | TRBV12-5 | CASGLVSGGPTGYTF | TGTGCTAGTGGTTTGGTATCGGGAGGGCCGACGGGCTACACCTTC